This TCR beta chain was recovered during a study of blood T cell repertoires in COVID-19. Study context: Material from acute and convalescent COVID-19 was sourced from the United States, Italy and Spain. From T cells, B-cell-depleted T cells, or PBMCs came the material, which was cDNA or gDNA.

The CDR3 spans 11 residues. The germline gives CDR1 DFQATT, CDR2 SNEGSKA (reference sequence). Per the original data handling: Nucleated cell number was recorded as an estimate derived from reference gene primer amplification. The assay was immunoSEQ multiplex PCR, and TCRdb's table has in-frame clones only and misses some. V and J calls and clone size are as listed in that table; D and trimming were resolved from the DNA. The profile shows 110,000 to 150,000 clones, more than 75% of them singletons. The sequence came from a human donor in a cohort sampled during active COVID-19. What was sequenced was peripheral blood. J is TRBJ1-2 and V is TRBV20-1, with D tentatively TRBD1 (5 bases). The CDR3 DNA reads TGCAGCCACGGGGGTCGCTATGGCTACACCTTC. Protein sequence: CSHGGRYGYTF.